This T cell receptor (beta chain) is drawn from a study of T-cell reconstitution after alpha-beta-depleted transplantation in children (dated by TCRdb to about 2016). General notes on the study: T-cell immune reconstitution after TCRalphabeta/CD19-depleted allogeneic hematopoietic cell transplantation in children was quantitatively tracked in the study by means of TCR repertoire profiling. What the research found in general, with its limitations: Over the following months the frequencies of hyperexpanded clones went down, and after one year T-cell counts and TCRbeta diversity were mostly credited to newly produced T cells. In some patients, the high TCRbeta diversity seen at day 60 was put down to recipient T cells and intrathymic progenitors that had survived conditioning. About two months after transplant, the apparently early recovery of alphabetaT-cell counts reportedly depended on just several hundred clones that had expanded rapidly and came from non-depleted graft cells.

What the treatment or condition label conveys for this sample: allogeneic hematopoietic cell transplantation with graft depleted of TCRalphabeta T cells and CD19 B cells. TCRalphabeta/CD19-depleted allogeneic hematopoietic cell grafts were given to the transplant recipients, all of whom were children. This clonotype was detected ten times or more. Its specific antigen is unknown. Per-nucleotide qualities are absent, and no much larger clonotype sits a single base away. The CDR3 measures 15 amino acids from cysteine to phenylalanine. CDR3 DNA is the only sequence kept; it has 45 bases, read in frame from the first base. The germline V gene sets CDR1 to SGHRS and CDR2 to YFSETQ. V and J are truncated by 4 bases and 4 bases respectively, leaving an intervening sequence of 12 bases. The library was obtained by PCR. The instrument was an Illumina HiSeq 2500. TCR libraries were prepared with molecular barcoding, using unique molecular identifiers to normalize TCRbeta repertoire quantification. TCRdb trimmed the raw reads at Q25, called clones with MiXCR and kept productive beta chains. Each entry merges the rows of one CDR3 protein and shows their most common DNA and genes. Here the sample has 530,000 or so distinct CDR3 sequences; 25% to 30% occur a single time. The ten largest clonotypes hold approximately 39% of the sample.

The sequence was obtained from a boy under two years old with Wiskott-Aldrich syndrome, due to receive a stem cell transplant. The rearrangement joined TRBV5-1 to TRBJ2-6; TRBD1 could be the D gene, as 6 bases match. This sample comprised PBMCs, obtained before TCRalphabeta/CD19-depleted stem cell transplant. The CDR3 here reads CASSGTGTGANVLTF. In nucleotide form, the sequence is TGCGCCAGCAGCGGTACAGGGACCGGGGCCAACGTCCTGACTTTC.